This T cell receptor beta chain is from a study of blood T cell repertoires in COVID-19. In the study overall: Specimens from acute and convalescent COVID-19 originated in the United States, Italy and Spain. Sample material is recorded as cDNA or gDNA derived from T cells, B-cell-depleted T cells, or PBMCs.

Germline assignment: CDR1 MNHEY and CDR2 SMNVEV (reference sequence). V lost 2 bases, J lost 5 bases, and 7 bases lay in between. The CDR3 spans 14 residues. The authors' processing: The authors estimated nucleated cell counts from reference gene primer amplification. Using immunoSEQ multiplex PCR, the repertoire was profiled, and TCRdb retains in-frame clones only, with some absent. V and J calls and clone size are those listed in that table; D and trimming were worked out from the DNA. The sample has about 94,000 clones; about 87% are singletons. The receptor was isolated from a human donor with acute or convalescent COVID-19. The donor label of this sample is uncertain. The chain carries TRBV27 and TRBJ1-6; D gene unclear. The sequenced sample consisted of peripheral blood. CDR3 amino acids: CASSLPFDNSPLHF. Written as DNA, the CDR3 is TGTGCCAGCAGTTTACCCTTCGATAATTCACCCCTCCACTTT.